The next 5 T cell receptor beta chains were all read from a single sample in a study of OX40 agonist ivuxolimab in advanced cancers. Libraries were built with the immunoSEQ multiplex PCR assay. The source is immuneACCESS, and TCRdb retained only in-frame sequences with V and J called. Part of the clones is not carried over; for the studies checked, unresolved V genes explain less than half of this, and the remainder is unexplained. This sample is represented by roughly 70,000 clones; less than 90% of them were singletons. The ten largest account for more than 0.5% of the sample. The sequencing used CD4+ or CD8+ T cells sorted from blood, collected in a trial of the OX40 agonist ivuxolimab. The receptors stem from an adult with an advanced solid tumor such as melanoma, head and neck, liver or kidney cancer.

This clone showed up just once. The rearrangement joins TRBV11-3 to TRBJ1-1; D not resolved. The CDR3 consists of 14 residues. V was pared by 5 bases and J by 1 base, with 11 bases between. Germline V gene sequence: CDR1 SGHNT, CDR2 YENEEA. CDR3 in DNA: TGTGCCAGCAGCCCCCGGGGAAGGAACACTGAAGCTTTCTTT. Amino acids: CASSPRGRNTEAFF.

This clone has a single count. The gene calls are TRBV7-2 and TRBJ2-3; 8 nucleotides match TRBD2. This CDR3 comprises 15 residues. Unmatched junction bases numbered 8, after V lost 9 bases and J lost 0 bases. From germline, CDR1 is SGHTA and CDR2 FQGNSA. The CDR3 bases are TGTGCCAGTCTACTAGCGGACCGAAGCACAGATACGCAGTATTTT. This gives the protein CASLLADRSTDTQYF.

This clone was seen a single time. DNA for the CDR3: TGTGCCATCAGTGAGTCCGCAGGGGGCGGTCAGCCCCAGCATTTT. This codes for CAISESAGGGQPQHF. The J gene is TRBJ1-5, the V gene TRBV10-3; 8 nucleotides align to TRBD1. V lost 0 bases to trimming and J lost 6 bases; unmatched junction nucleotides: 4. The CDR3 length is 15 residues. CDR1 and CDR2 (germline): ENHRY, SYGVKD.

The DNA for the CDR3 is TGTGCCACTTGCTGGGACGGACGAAATGAAAAACTGTTTTTT. Residues: CATCWDGRNEKLFF. The genes are TRBV6-5 and TRBJ1-4; D may be TRBD1 (5 bases). Germline assignment: CDR1 MNHEY and CDR2 SVGAGI. V was shortened by 10 bases and J by 5 bases, with 17 bases between the two germline ends. This CDR3 has 14 residues.

This chain links TRBV28 with TRBJ2-7, with D unresolved. The CDR3 contains 15 residues. Trimming removed 2 bases at V and 0 bases at J, with 11 bases between. Germline V lookup: CDR1 MDHEN, CDR2 SYDVKM. The CDR3 region is CASSLTGRSSYEQYF. Here the CDR3 DNA reads TGTGCCAGCAGTTTAACGGGCAGGAGCTCCTACGAGCAGTACTTC.